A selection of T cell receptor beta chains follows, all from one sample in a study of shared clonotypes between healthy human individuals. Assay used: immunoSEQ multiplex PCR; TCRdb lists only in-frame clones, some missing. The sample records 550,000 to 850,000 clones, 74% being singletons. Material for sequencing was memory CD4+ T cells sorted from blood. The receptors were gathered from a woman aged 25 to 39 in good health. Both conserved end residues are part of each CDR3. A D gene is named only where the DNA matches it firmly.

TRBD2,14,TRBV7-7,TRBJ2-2,CASSEREGTGELFF
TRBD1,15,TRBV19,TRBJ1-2,CASSRPGTGNYGYTF
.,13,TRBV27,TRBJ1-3,CASSPSGGNTIYF
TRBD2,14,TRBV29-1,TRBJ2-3,CSVGSGRGTDTQYF
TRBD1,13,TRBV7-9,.,CASSTRQGYEQYF
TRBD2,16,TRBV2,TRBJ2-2,CASSGLAGAGTGELFF
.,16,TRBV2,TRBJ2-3,CASSEAGDFSTDTQYF
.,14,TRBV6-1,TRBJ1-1,CAGQRGDMNTEAFF
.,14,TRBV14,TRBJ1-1,CASSQVSGYTEAFF
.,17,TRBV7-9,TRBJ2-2,CASTKPLGGAYTGELFF
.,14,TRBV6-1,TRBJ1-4,CASSPEGGAEKLFF
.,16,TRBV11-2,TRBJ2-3,CASSLVPLTDPGTQYF
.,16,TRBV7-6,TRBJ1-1,CASSLNSGTSNTEAFF
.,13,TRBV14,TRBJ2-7,CASSQARMGEQYF
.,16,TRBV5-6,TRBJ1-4,CASSLDLGETNEKLFF
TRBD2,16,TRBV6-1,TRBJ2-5,CASSEFTGGIGETQYF
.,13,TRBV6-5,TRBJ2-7,CASSYFQGYEQYF
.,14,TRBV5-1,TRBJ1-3,CASSLASSGNTIYF
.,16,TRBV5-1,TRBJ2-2,CASSLAGGAGTGELFF
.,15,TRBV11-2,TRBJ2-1,CASSLDQVGVYEQFF
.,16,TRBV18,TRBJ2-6,CASSAARSLGANVLTF
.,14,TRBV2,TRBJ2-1,CASNMEYRENEQFF
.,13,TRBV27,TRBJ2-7,CASSSLLSYEQYF
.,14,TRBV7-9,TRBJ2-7,CASSPRTPGYEQYF
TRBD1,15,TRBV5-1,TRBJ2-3,CASSFTVTGSDTQYF
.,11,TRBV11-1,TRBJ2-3,CASSRGDTQYF
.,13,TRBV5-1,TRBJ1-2,CASSLSGGPGYTF
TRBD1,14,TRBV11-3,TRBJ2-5,CASSPGQAQETQYF
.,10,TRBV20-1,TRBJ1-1,CSALGVGAFF
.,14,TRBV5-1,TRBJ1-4,CASSVGGADEKLFF
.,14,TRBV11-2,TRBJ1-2,CASSLGSGLGGYTF
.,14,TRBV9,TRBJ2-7,CASSVGGSSYEQYF
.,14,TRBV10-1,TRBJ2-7,CASINPRLSNEQYF
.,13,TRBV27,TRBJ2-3,CASSSSHGDTQYF
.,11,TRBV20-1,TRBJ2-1,CSASRGAEQFF
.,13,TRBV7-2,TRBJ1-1,CASSLLSDGEAFF
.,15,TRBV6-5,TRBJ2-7,CASSRTGLGRYEQYF
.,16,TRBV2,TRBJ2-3,CASSDGMLQNTDTQYF
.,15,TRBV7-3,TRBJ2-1,CASSLTSSSYNEQFF
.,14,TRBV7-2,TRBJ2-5,CASSLATSQETQYF
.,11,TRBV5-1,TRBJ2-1,CASSLDGGQFF
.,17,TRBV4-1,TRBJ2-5,CASSQDLTKRAQETQYF
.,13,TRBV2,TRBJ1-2,CASRQQGYYGYTF
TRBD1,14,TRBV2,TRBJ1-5,CASSPQGNNQPQHF
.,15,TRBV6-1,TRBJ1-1,CASTFLRGSDTEAFF
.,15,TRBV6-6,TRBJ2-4,CASSYGGVAKNIQYF
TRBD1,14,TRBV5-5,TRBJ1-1,CASSPGQGIHEAFF
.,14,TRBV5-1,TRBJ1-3,CASSLGTFGNTIYF
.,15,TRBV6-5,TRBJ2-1,CASRTGQLSYNEQFF
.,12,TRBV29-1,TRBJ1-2,CSVRDPSYGYTF